This TCR beta chain originates from a study of identical twins (dated by TCRdb to 2016 to 2018). For the study in its entirety: To test whether fetal clonotypes persist, the study used deep sequencing on TCR alpha and beta repertoires from monozygotic twins, unrelated adults of various ages, and cord blood. To rule out contamination, the twin experiments were replicated at different times with different library preparation protocols. Summary of the overall study and its limitations: Because the same donors could not be followed over many years, conclusions were based on cross-sectional statistical analysis. Fewer insertions were carried by abundant cord blood beta clonotypes; a weaker similar trend was observed in young adult naive repertoires, while no such trend was observed in memory repertoires. Compared with coincidental sharing between unrelated individuals, out-of-frame TCR alpha sequences shared between twins had an excess of sequences with low generation probability. Invariant T cells such as MAIT and iNKT could partly confound zero-insertion analyses, though diverse VJ usage argued against this for most clonotypes. Excess twin sharing in beta out-of-frame sequences was weaker because fewer shared sequences lowered the signal-to-noise ratio. In monozygotic twins, recombination models systematically underestimated out-of-frame TCR alpha sharing, but the models matched the sharing seen between unrelated individuals.

By how much of the sample it makes up, this clonotype is large (0.1 to 1%). The target of this receptor is not known. Within one base of it there is no much larger clone, and no base qualities were kept. Every donor in the study was a healthy Caucasian. Using Miltenyi CD45RO+ enrichment and human naive T-cell isolation kits, memory (CD45RO+) and naive T cells were isolated from PBMC. Libraries were prepared through 5' RACE. TCRdb records Illumina HiSeq 2000 as the sequencer. Template switching introduced a universal primer binding site; the final cDNA contained a unique molecular identifier, enabling accurate counting of TCR cDNA molecules. Specific primers in the conserved constant-segment region were used to synthesize first-strand cDNA for the TCR alpha and beta chains. To control for contamination, every cDNA library carried two barcodes: a SMART-Mk sample barcode plus Illumina barcodes. TruSeq adapter sequences and Illumina sample barcodes were added in two successive PCR steps. The Illumina HiSeq platform was used with custom primers to sequence TCR alpha and beta cDNA libraries. Regarding the original processing steps: MiGEC was used to process raw reads and extract unique molecular identifiers, and MiXCR was used to find CDR3 positions. For each individual, recombination models were inferred using an EM algorithm with the repgenHMM and IGoR tools. Shared clonotype analysis was performed with the tcR package in R, normalizing sharing by the product of cloneset sizes. To study raw recombination without the effects of thymic and clonal selection, out-of-frame nonproductive sequences were analyzed. TCRdb cleaned the public reads at Q25 with fastp, built clones with MiXCR and kept in-frame beta chains. Records with the same CDR3 protein are collapsed into one entry carrying the most frequent genes and DNA. None of the V and J calls come from the authors' own analysis; TCRdb made them. The sample data list over 200,000 distinct CDR3 sequences, and roughly a tenth of these were observed just once. 9% to 10% of the sample is in the top ten clones.

Inclusive of the bounding cysteine and phenylalanine, the CDR3 is 14 residues long. Solely the CDR3 DNA is kept, with 42 bases framed from the first base. From a lookup of the germline V gene, CDR1 and CDR2 are MGHDK and SYGVNS. V loses 3 bases at its end and J loses 0 bases; junction bases beyond the gene matches: 1. The source is a man aged 45-60 years in good health. Sequencing used memory T cells sorted from blood. Read against the paper, the sample's cell subset or site label means: CD45RO+ enriched T cells. Recombination connected TRBV25-1 to TRBJ2-5; 7 bases in the middle match TRBD1. The nucleotides read TGTGCCAGCAGTGAGAGGGGGCACCAAGAGACCCAGTACTTC. It specifies CASSERGHQETQYF.